These 8 T cell receptor beta chains were all obtained from the same sample, sequenced in a study of shared clonotypes between healthy human individuals. The data were produced by immunoSEQ multiplex PCR, yet TCRdb's version contains in-frame clones alone and is incomplete. This table holds millions of clones, more than 90% found once. Material for sequencing was naive CD4+ T cells sorted from blood. Subset: CD45RA+ positively selected. The receptors shown here come from a man younger than 30 in good health.

This chain connects TRBV4-1 to TRBJ1-1, with D tentatively TRBD1 (5 bases). V shed 4 bases and J shed 2 bases, with 17 bases lying between them. The CDR3 covers 16 residues. CDR1 is MGHRA, CDR2 YSYEKL, per germline. CDR3 DNA: TGCGCCAGCAGCCTTCTTTGGGTGGGGCCAAACACTGAAGCTTTCTTT. It translates to CASSLLWVGPNTEAFF.

The chain employs TRBV21-1 and TRBJ1-5; no DNA check was done on the table's D call, TRBD1. TRBV21-1 is tagged as a pseudogene. The CDR3 has 17 amino acids. The CDR3 sequence is CASSKRGQGVEDQPQHF. As DNA, the CDR3 is TGTGCCAGCAGCAAAAGGGGACAGGGAGTGGAGGATCAGCCCCAGCATTTT.

The chain couples TRBV9 to TRBJ2-1, with D perhaps TRBD2 (6 bases). Looked up from germline, CDR1 is SGDLS and CDR2 is YYNGEE. This CDR3 comprises 14 residues. V shed 1 base and J shed 5 bases, with 10 bases lying between them. This chain's CDR3 is CASSVIGRNNEQFF. CDR3 sequence (DNA): TGTGCCAGCAGCGTAATCGGGAGAAACAATGAGCAGTTCTTC.

V usage is TRBV7-2 and J usage is TRBJ2-1; D perhaps matches TRBD1 (5 bases). CDR1 and CDR2 (germline): SGHTA, FQGNSA. CDR3 size: 14 residues. Trimming removed 7 bases at V and 2 bases at J, with 12 bases between. CDR3 DNA sequence: TGTGCCAGCACCTACCAGGGCGCCTACAATGAGCAGTTCTTC. Its translation is CASTYQGAYNEQFF.

V gene TRBV5-5 combines with J gene TRBJ2-7, with 8 bases aligning to TRBD1. From germline, CDR1 is SGHKS and CDR2 YYEKEE (reference sequence). The CDR3 loop spans 15 amino acids. Losses at the gene ends were 4 bases for V and 2 bases for J; bases not matched to a gene: 8. CDR3: CASSMAGTGTYEQYF. The CDR3 DNA reads TGTGCCAGCAGCATGGCCGGGACAGGTACCTACGAGCAGTACTTC.

V and J are TRBV7-9 and TRBJ2-5; possible D gene TRBD1, 6 bases. The closer fit of TRBJ2-7 to the DNA end suggests the J call may be wrong. This CDR3 has 16 amino acids. Germline V gives CDR1 SEHNR, CDR2 FQNEAQ (reference sequence). The CDR3 DNA follows: TGTGCCAGCAGCTTAGATGTGACAGGAGGAATATACGAGCAGTACTTC. Its protein product is CASSLDVTGGIYEQYF.

The chain joins TRBV9 to TRBJ1-1; D may be TRBD1 (5 bases). Germline V lookup: CDR1 SGDLS, CDR2 YYNGEE. Trimming stripped 4 bases from V and 0 bases from J, with 22 bases between. The CDR3 has 18 amino acids. The CDR3 DNA is TGTGCCAGCAGCCCGAGACCCGGGACGGCAACTATGAACACTGAAGCTTTCTTT. It translates to CASSPRPGTATMNTEAFF.

This chain joins TRBV5-1 and TRBJ2-5; 10 positions match TRBD2. This CDR3 contains 16 residues. J lost 0 bases, V lost 0 bases, and 2 bases had no gene match. Looked up from germline, CDR1 is SGHRS and CDR2 is YFSETQ. The CDR3 bases are TGCGCCAGCAGCTTGGATACTAGCGGGGACCAAGAGACCCAGTACTTC. It yields the protein CASSLDTSGDQETQYF.